This TCR beta chain was observed in a study of Graves' ophthalmopathy and Graves' hyperthyroidism. CDR1 and CDR2 from the germline V gene are SNHLY and FYNNEI. This CDR3 is built from 13 residues. V was clipped by 7 bases and J by 10 bases; unmatched bases: 7. CDR3 regions of TCR beta were amplified from RNA transcripts. HTBI-primed RT-PCR formed the first round, and a multiplex PCR formed the second. Using its own MiXCR run on the multiplex PCR reads, TCRdb lists one record per CDR3 protein. Of 650,000 to 900,000 distinct CDR3 sequences listed, roughly two fifths are singletons. Sequenced material: peripheral blood. This rearrangement joins TRBV2 to TRBJ1-6; TRBD1 agrees at 7 bases. The origin of this receptor is an adult man with Graves' ophthalmopathy. The CDR3 loop is CASKQGTESPLHF. CDR3 nucleotides: TGTGCCAGCAAACAGGGGACGGAGTCACCCCTCCACTTT. Based on the CDR3 plus reference TRBV2 and TRBJ1-6, the full variable domain is EPEVTQTPSHQVTQMGQEVILRCVPISNHLYFYWYRQILGQKVEFLVSFYNNEISEKSEIFDDQFSVERPDGSNFTLKIRSTKLEDSAMYFCASKQGTESPLHFGNGTRLTVT.